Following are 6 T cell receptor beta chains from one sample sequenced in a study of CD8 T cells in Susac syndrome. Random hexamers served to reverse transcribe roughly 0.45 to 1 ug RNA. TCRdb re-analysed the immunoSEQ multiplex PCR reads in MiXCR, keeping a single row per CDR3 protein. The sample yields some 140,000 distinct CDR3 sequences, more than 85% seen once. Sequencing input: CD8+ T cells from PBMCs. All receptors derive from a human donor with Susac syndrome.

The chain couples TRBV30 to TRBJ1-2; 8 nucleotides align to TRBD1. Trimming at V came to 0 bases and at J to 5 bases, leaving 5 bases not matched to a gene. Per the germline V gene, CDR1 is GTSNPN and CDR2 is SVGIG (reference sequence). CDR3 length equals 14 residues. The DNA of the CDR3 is TGTGCCTGGAGTGTACAGGGGGGAATTTATGGCTACACCTTC. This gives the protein CAWSVQGGIYGYTF.

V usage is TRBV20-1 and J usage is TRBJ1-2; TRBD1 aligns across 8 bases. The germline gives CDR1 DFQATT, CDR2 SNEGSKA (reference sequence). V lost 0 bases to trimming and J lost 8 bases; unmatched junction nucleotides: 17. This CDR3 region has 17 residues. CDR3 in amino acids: CSARDLRIMARGQGYTF. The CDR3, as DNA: TGCAGTGCTAGAGATCTACGCATTATGGCCAGGGGGCAAGGCTACACCTTC.

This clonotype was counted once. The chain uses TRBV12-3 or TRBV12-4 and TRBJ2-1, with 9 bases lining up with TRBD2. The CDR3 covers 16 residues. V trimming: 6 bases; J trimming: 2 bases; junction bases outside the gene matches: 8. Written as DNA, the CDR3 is TGTGCCAGCAGAAACGAGGCTAGCGGGACCTACAATGAGCAGTTCTTC. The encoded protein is CASRNEASGTYNEQFF.

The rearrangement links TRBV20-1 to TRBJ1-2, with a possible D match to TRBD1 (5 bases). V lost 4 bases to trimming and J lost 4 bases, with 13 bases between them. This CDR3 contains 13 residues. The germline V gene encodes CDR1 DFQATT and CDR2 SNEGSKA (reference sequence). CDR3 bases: TGCAGTGCTACCTCGGGGCAGCCCTATGGCTACACCTTC. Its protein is CSATSGQPYGYTF.

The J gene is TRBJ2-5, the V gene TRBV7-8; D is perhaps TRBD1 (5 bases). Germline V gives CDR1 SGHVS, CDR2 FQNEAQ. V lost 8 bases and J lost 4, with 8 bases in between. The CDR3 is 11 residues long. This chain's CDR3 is CASQRGETQYF. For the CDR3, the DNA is TGTGCCAGCCAAAGGGGAGAGACCCAGTACTTC.

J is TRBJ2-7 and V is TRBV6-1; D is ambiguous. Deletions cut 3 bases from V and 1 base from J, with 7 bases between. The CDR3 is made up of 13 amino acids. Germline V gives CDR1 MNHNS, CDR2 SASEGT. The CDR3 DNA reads TGTGCCAGCAGTGAGACCGGGTCCTACGAGCAGTACTTC. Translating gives CASSETGSYEQYF.